This T cell receptor beta chain was recovered during a study of cytomegalovirus exposure and HLA in healthy donors. Study-level points and caveats: An analysis that was carried out later associated 17,000 or so TCR beta sequences with HLA alleles at 0.05 false discovery rate. It was reported that the classifier diagnosed cytomegalovirus status with high specificity and sensitivity in both the original and validation cohorts. Later analysis placed DRB1 highest and HLA-C lowest in TCR association rates, which differed by HLA locus.

Trimming stripped 0 bases from V and 4 bases from J, with 7 bases between. The CDR3 runs to 13 residues. Per germline, CDR1 SGHAT and CDR2 FQNNGV. In the PCR, 60 Vbeta and 13 Jbeta primers were used. Assay: immunoSEQ multiplex PCR; the TCRdb copy retains only in-frame clones and omits some. Of 130,000 or so clones detected, roughly 9% appear once; the ten largest clones hold around 6%. As for this clone: Its antigen remains unknown.

This sequence joins TRBV11-2 and TRBJ2-7; D call uncertain. Sequenced input: PBMCs. The origin of this receptor is a woman between 35 and 50 years old in good health and CMV-seropositive. The CDR3 nucleotides read TGTGCCAGCAGCTTAGATGAGAATTACGAGCAGTACTTC. It yields the protein CASSLDENYEQYF.